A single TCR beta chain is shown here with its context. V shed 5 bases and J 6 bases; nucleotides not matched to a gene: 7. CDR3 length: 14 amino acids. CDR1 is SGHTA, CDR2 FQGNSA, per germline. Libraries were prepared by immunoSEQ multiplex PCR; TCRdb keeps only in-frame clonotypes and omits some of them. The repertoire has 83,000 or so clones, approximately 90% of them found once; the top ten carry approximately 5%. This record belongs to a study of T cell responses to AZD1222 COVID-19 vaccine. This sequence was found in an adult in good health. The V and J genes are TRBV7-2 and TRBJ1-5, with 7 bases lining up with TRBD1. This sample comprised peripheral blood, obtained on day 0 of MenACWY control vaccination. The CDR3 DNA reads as TGTGCCAGCAGCGCGACAGGGCTGGGTCAGCCCCAGCATTTT. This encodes CASSATGLGQPQHF.